Given below is one T cell receptor (beta chain) in context. The data derive from a study of shared clonotypes between healthy human individuals. Repertoires were generated with immunoSEQ multiplex PCR, while TCRdb's copy carries only in-frame clones and drops some. The sample includes about 470,000 clones, 75% to 85% seen only once; the top ten take around 13%. This TCR derives from a woman aged 40 to 50 in good health. Some clones in this sample may be carry-over from other donors' samples. The sample taken for sequencing was PBMCs.

The CDR3 here is CARSSGDYNEQFF. CDR3 bases: TGTGCCCGATCTAGCGGGGATTACAATGAGCAGTTCTTC. The rearrangement links TRBV30 to TRBJ2-1, with TRBD2 identical over 9 bases. CDR3 size: 13 residues. V shed 8 bases and J 4 bases; nucleotides not matched to a gene: 6. CDR1 and CDR2 from the germline V gene are GTSNPN and SVGIG (reference sequence).